This TCR beta chain was sequenced during a study of graft-versus-host responses after intestinal transplantation. Study-wide background: Those transplanted obtained multivisceral, liver-intestinal, or isolated intestinal grafts.

Assay used: immunoSEQ multiplex PCR; TCRdb lists only in-frame clones, some missing. The sample lists about 86,000 clones, roughly 87% occurring once. Worth noting for this clone: Its specificity is unknown. At one boundary the junction diverges from the germline segment, which might be a read error.

Study-level findings and limits: GvH clones were found in recipient marrow; some appeared first in ileum or blood. With peak circulating GvH clone levels came an association with early post-transplant HvG declines.

Sequences were derived from unstimulated CD8+ T cells sorted from spleen or lymph node cells, sampled before intestinal transplant. This clonotype was obtained from a human donor who received an intestinal transplant.

DNA of the CDR3: TGTGCCAGCAGTTACTTTGGAGCTAAAACTTTC. Translation: CASSYFGAKTF. The rearrangement uses TRBV6-6 and TRBJ1-2; D unresolved. This CDR3 contains 11 residues. From germline, CDR1 is MNHNY and CDR2 SVGAGI (reference sequence).